This T cell receptor beta chain was recorded in a study of T cells in Graves' hyperthyroidism and ophthalmopathy. Any patient presenting with uncontrolled infection, other autoimmune disease, pregnancy or lactation was left out. In making diagnoses, clinical symptoms, serum thyroxine and TRAb, thyroid ultrasound and orbital computed tomography were all used. Germline CDR1 and CDR2: SGHRS and YFSETQ. The CDR3 extends over 14 amino acids. V lost 5 bases to trimming and J lost 3 bases, with 13 bases between them. TCR beta CDR3 regions were amplified from RNA transcripts. The HTBI primer set served for first-round RT-PCR of the TCR CDR3. From the multiplex PCR reads, TCRdb called clonotypes with MiXCR, one entry per CDR3 protein. The repertoire includes about 380,000 distinct CDR3 sequences, 13% to 15% of them detected once, and less than 20% sits in the top ten.

Sequenced material: blood. This clonotype was sampled from a woman in her 30s with Graves' ophthalmopathy. This sequence joins TRBV5-1 and TRBJ2-3; the D gene is possibly TRBD1 (6 bases). The DNA for the CDR3 is TGCGCCAGCAGGGTACAGGGTAGTACAGATACGCAGTATTTT. Its protein product is CASRVQGSTDTQYF.